The present entry profiles one T cell receptor beta chain with its context. The antigen remains undetermined. This record comes from a study of cytomegalovirus exposure and HLA in healthy donors. Study context: The early release's HLA-typed donors yielded some 85 million unique TCRs. Broader study findings: Associated with cytomegalovirus, according to the listing, were 150 to 200 TCR beta chains.

Use of 60 Vbeta and 13 Jbeta primers characterized the PCR. Here immunoSEQ multiplex PCR was the method, and the copy in TCRdb shows in-frame clones only, minus some. The sample has about 190,000 clones, approximately 75% seen once. In germline, CDR1 is SGHDT, CDR2 YYEEEE. With V trimmed by 0 bases and J by 5 bases, 6 bases remained unmatched. The CDR3 has 15 residues. Material: PBMCs. The sequence came from a man aged 30-40 years in good health and CMV-seropositive. V usage is TRBV5-6 and J usage is TRBJ1-2, with 8 bases lining up with TRBD1. The CDR3 nucleotides are TGTGCCAGCAGCTTGGGCACAGGGGGTGGGTATGGCTACACCTTC. Residues: CASSLGTGGGYGYTF. The entire variable domain, with the rest obtained from reference TRBV5-6 and TRBJ1-2, is as follows: DAGVTQSPTHLIKTRGQQVTLRCSPKSGHDTVSWYQQALGQGPQFIFQYYEEEERQRGNFPDRFSGHQFPNYSSELNVNALLLGDSALYLCASSLGTGGGYGYTFGSGTRLTVV.